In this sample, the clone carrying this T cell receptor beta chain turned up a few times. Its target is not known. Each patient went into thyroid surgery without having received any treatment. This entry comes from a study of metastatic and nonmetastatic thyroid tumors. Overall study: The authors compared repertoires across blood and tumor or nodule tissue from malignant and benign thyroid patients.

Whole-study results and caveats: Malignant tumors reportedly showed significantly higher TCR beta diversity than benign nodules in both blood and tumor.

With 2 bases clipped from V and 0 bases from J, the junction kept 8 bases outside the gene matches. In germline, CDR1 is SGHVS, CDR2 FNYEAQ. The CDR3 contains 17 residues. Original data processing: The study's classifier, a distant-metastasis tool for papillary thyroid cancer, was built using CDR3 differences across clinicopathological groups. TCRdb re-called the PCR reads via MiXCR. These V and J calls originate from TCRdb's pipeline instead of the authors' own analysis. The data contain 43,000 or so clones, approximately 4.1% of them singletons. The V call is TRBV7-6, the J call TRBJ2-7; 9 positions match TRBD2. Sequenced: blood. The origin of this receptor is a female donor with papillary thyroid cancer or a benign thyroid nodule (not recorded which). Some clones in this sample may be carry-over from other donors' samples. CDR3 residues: CASSLTSGSPSSYEQYF. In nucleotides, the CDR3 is TGTGCCAGCAGCTTAACTAGCGGGTCTCCTAGCTCCTACGAGCAGTACTTC.